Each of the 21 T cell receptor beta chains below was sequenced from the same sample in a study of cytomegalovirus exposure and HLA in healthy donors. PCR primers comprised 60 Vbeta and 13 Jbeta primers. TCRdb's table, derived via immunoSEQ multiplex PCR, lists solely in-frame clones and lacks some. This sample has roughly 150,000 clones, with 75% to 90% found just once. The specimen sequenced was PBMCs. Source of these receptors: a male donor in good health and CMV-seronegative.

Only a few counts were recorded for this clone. Here the CDR3 reads CASSFQGGITEAFF. The CDR3 nucleotides are TGCGCCAGCAGCTTTCAGGGGGGTATCACTGAAGCTTTCTTT. J is TRBJ1-1 and V is TRBV5-1; TRBD1 matches 7 bases. This CDR3 comprises 14 residues. The trim removed 2 bases at V and 4 bases at J, leaving 5 bases unmatched. CDR1 SGHRS and CDR2 YFSETQ come from the germline V gene.

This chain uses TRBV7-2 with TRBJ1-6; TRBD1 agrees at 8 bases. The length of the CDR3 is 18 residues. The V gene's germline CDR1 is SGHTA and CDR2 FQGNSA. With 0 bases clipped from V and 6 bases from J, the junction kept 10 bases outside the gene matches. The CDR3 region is CASSLAGGGTGFNSPLHF. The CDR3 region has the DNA TGTGCCAGCAGCTTAGCAGGCGGCGGGACAGGATTTAATTCACCCCTCCACTTT.

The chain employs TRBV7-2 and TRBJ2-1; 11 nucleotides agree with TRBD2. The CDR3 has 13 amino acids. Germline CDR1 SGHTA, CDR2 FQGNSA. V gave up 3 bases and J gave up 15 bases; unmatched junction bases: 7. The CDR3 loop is CASSFSGGAGWFF. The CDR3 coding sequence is TGTGCCAGCAGCTTTAGCGGGGGGGCCGGTTGGTTCTTC.

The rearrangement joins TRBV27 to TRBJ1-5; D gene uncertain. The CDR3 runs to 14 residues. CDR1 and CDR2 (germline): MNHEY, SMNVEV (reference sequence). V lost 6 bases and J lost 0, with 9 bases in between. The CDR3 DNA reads TGTGCCAGCAGCCCGAGTGATAGCAATCAGCCCCAGCATTTT. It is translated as CASSPSDSNQPQHF.

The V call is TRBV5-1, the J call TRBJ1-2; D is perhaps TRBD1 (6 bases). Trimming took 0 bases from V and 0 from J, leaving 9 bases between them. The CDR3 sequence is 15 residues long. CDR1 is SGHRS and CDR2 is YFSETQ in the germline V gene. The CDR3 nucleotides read TGCGCCAGCAGCTTGGCGACAGGAGCTAACTATGGCTACACCTTC. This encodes CASSLATGANYGYTF.

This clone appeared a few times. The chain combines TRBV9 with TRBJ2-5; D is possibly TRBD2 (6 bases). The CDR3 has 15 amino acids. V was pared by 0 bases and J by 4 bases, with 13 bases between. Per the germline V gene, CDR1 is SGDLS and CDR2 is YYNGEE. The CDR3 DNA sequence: TGTGCCAGCAGCGTAGATGGGCGGGGAGGAGAGACCCAGTACTTC. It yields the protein CASSVDGRGGETQYF.

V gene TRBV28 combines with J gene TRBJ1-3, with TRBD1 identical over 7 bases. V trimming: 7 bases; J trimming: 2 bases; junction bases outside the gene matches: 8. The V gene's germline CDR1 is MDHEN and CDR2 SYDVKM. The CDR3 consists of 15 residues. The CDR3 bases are TGTGCCAGCACCCCGGGACAGACTACTGGAAACACCATATATTTT. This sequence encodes CASTPGQTTGNTIYF.

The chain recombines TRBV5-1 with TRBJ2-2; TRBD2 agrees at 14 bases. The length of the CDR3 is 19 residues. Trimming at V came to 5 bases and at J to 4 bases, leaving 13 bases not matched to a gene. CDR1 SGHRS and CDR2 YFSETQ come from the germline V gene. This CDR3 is CASRTGTSGGARGTGELFF. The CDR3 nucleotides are TGCGCCAGCAGAACCGGGACTAGCGGGGGCGCCCGGGGCACCGGGGAGCTGTTTTTT. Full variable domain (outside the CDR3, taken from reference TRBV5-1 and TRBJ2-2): KAGVTQTPRYLIKTRGQQVTLSCSPISGHRSVSWYQQTPGQGLQFLFEYFSETQRNKGNFPGRFSGRQFSNSRSEMNVSTLELGDSALYLCASRTGTSGGARGTGELFFGEGSRLTVL.

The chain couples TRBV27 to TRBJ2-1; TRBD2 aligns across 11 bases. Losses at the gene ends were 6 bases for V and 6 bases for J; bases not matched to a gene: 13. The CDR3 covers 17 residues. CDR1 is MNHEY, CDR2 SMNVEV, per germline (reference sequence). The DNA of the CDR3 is TGTGCCAGCAGCCGAGATCGATTAGCGGGGGGGTTCAATGAGCAGTTCTTC. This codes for CASSRDRLAGGFNEQFF.

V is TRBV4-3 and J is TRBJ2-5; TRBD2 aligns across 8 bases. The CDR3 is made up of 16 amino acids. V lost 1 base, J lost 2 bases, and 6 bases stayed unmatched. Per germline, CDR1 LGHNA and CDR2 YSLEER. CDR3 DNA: TGCGCCAGCAGCCAAGGCCCAGCGGGGGAGCAAGAGACCCAGTACTTC. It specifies CASSQGPAGEQETQYF.

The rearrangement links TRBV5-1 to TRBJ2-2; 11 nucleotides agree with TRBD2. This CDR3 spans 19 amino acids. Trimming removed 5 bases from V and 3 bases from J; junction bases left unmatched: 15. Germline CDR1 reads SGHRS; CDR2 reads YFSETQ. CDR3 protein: CASRPTSGVRPRDTGELFF. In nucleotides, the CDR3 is TGCGCCAGCAGGCCGACTAGCGGGGTCCGACCTCGGGACACCGGGGAGCTGTTTTTT.

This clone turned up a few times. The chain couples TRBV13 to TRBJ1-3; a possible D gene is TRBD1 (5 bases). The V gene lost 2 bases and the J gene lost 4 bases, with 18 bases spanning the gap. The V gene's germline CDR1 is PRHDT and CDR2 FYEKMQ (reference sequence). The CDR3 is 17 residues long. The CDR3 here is CASSLLSAGRVGNTIYF. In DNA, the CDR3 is TGTGCCAGCAGCTTATTGAGTGCCGGCAGGGTAGGAAACACCATATATTTT.

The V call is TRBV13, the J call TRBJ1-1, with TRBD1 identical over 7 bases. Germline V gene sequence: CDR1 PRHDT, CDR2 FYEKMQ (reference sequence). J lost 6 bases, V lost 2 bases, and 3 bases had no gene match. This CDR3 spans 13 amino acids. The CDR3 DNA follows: TGTGCCAGCAGCTTAAACAGGGGATCTGAAGCTTTCTTT. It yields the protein CASSLNRGSEAFF. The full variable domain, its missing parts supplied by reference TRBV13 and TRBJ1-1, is AAGVIQSPRHLIKEKRETATLKCYPIPRHDTVYWYQQGPGQDPQFLISFYEKMQSDKGSIPDRFSAQQFSDYHSELNMSSLELGDSALYFCASSLNRGSEAFFGQGTRLTVV.

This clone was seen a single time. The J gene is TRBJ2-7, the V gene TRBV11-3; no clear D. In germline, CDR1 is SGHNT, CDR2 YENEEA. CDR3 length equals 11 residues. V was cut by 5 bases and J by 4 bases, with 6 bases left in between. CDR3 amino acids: CASSPIYEQYF. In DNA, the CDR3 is TGTGCCAGCAGCCCAATTTACGAGCAGTACTTC.

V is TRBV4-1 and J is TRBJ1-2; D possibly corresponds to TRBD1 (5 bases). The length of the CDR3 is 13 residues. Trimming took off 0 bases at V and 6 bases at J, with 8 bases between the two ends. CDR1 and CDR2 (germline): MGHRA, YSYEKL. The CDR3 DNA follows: TGCGCCAGCAGCCAAGACTGGGGGGATGGCTACACCTTC. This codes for CASSQDWGDGYTF.

CDR3 amino acids: CASSLDSQGLYSPLHF. The CDR3 region has the DNA TGTGCCAGCAGCTTAGATTCACAGGGGTTGTATTCACCCCTCCACTTT. V gene TRBV11-2 combines with J gene TRBJ1-6, with TRBD1 matching 7 bases. Germline V gene sequence: CDR1 SGHAT, CDR2 FQNNGV. J was trimmed by 8 bases and V by 0 bases; bases with no gene match: 7. The CDR3 sequence is 16 residues long.

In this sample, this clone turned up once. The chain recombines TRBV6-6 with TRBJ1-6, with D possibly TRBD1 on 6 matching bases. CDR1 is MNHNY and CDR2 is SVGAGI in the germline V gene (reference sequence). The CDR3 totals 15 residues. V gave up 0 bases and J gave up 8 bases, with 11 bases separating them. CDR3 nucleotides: TGTGCCAGCAGTTACTCGGGGGAGGGGGATTCACCCCTCCACTTT. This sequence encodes CASSYSGEGDSPLHF.

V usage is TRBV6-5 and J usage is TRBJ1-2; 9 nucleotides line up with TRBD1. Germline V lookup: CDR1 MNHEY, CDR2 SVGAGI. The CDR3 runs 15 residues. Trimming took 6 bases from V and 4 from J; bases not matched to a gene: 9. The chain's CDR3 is CASRPRDRVLYGYTF. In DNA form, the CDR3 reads TGTGCCAGCAGGCCGCGGGACAGGGTCCTCTATGGCTACACCTTC.

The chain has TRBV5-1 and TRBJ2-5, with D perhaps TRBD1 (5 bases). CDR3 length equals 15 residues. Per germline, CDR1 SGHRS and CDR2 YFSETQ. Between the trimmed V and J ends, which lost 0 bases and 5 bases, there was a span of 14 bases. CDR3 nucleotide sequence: TGCGCCAGCAGCTTGGGGCCAGGGTTCGGGGAGACCCAGTACTTC. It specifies CASSLGPGFGETQYF.

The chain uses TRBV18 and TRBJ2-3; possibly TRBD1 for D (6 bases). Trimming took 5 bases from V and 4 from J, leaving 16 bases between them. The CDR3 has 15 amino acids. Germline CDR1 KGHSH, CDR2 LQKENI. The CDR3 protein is CASSSGTPKPDTQYF. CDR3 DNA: TGTGCCAGCTCATCTGGGACACCGAAACCAGATACGCAGTATTTT.

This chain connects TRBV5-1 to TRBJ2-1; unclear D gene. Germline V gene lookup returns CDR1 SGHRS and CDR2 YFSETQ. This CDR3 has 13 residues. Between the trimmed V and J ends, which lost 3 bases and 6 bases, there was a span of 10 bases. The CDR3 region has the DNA TGCGCCAGCAGCTCACCTCCGAGCAATGAGCAGTTCTTC. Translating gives CASSSPPSNEQFF.